This entry concerns a single T cell receptor (beta chain). Its antigen is unidentified. A single record per CDR3 protein comes from TCRdb applying MiXCR to the reads. This sample has 750,000 to 950,000 distinct CDR3 sequences; about 27% occur once, and the top ten carry less than 15%. These data belong to a study of T cell repertoires in cytomegalovirus infection. Study-wide context: Recently identified HLA-C-restricted CMV epitopes were among the peptides used. Through public TCR beta signatures, both CMV infection and matching HLA type were indicated. Study-wide results and limits: HLA-C-restricted CMV-specific TCR beta clonotypes prevailed in the ex vivo response. CMV carriers having the relevant HLA were flagged by cumulative public TCR beta family frequency.

The sequencing used cultured CD8+ T cells from PBMCs, collected from culture after CMV antigen stimulation. The sequence derives from a human donor in good health (CMV status not recorded). Some clones in this sample may be carry-over from other donors' samples.

CDR3 sequence (DNA): TGTGCCAGCAGCGCGCCGGGCCGCCGATGGGAGGATGAGCAGTTCTTC. Residues: CASSAPGRRWEDEQFF. This chain joins TRBV9 and TRBJ2-1; D may be TRBD2 (6 bases). The germline V gene encodes CDR1 SGDLS and CDR2 YYNGEE. The CDR3 sequence is 16 residues long. Trimming removed 3 bases at V and 8 bases at J, with 21 bases between.